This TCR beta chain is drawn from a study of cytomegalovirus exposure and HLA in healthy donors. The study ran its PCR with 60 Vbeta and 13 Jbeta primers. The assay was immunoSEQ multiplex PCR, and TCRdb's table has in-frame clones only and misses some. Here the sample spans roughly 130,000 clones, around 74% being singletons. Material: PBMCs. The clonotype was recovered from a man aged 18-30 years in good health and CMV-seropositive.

The CDR3 region is CSVADSALWPQHF. CDR3 coding DNA: TGCAGCGTTGCGGACAGTGCTTTATGGCCCCAGCATTTT. The chain uses TRBV29-1 and TRBJ1-5; D perhaps matches TRBD1 (6 bases). Germline loops: CDR1 SQVTM, CDR2 ANQGSEA. Trimming cost V 4 bases and J 9 bases, with 16 bases left between them. The CDR3 has 13 residues. The entire variable domain, with the rest obtained from reference TRBV29-1 and TRBJ1-5, is as follows: SAVISQKPSRDICQRGTSLTIQCQVDSQVTMMFWYRQQPGQSLTLIATANQGSEATYESGFVIDKFPISRPNLTFSTLTVSNMSPEDSSIYLCSVADSALWPQHFGDGTRLSIL.